A single sample gave rise to the 26 T cell receptor beta chains below, sequenced in a study of blood T cell repertoires in COVID-19. Sequencing used immunoSEQ multiplex PCR; TCRdb keeps in-frame clones, though not all of them. This table has roughly 230,000 clones, 85% appearing once. Sequencing was done on a sample of peripheral blood. The receptor set was obtained from a woman in her sixties with active or convalescent COVID-19.

The genes are TRBV10-2 and TRBJ2-1, with TRBD2 matching 11 bases. Germline V gives CDR1 WSHSY, CDR2 SAAADI. The CDR3 contains 14 residues. With 9 bases clipped from V and 5 bases from J, the junction kept 6 bases outside the gene matches. The CDR3 here is CASLLAGANNEQFF. The CDR3 DNA is TGCGCCAGTCTACTAGCGGGAGCCAACAATGAGCAGTTCTTC.

The chain joins TRBV19 to TRBJ2-7, with 8 bases identical to TRBD2. The CDR3 has 14 amino acids. The V and J ends lost 4 bases and 1 base, in that order; junction bases with no gene match: 3. Looked up from germline, CDR1 is LNHDA and CDR2 is SQIVND (reference sequence). The DNA for the CDR3 is TGTGCCAGTAGTAGTCAGCGGGGGTCCTACGAGCAGTACTTC. It specifies CASSSQRGSYEQYF.

The V and J genes are TRBV7-2 and TRBJ2-3, with 12 bases identical to TRBD2. The germline V gene has CDR1 SGHTA and CDR2 FQGNSA. The CDR3 sequence is 16 residues long. V dropped 6 bases and J dropped 1; count of bases not matched to a gene: 5. DNA of the CDR3: TGTGCCAGCAGGCCCCGACTAGCGGGGGGCACAGATACGCAGTATTTT. This encodes CASRPRLAGGTDTQYF. The whole variable domain, remainder taken from reference TRBV7-2 and TRBJ2-3, is GAGVSQSPSNKVTEKGKDVELRCDPISGHTALYWYRQSLGQGLEFLIYFQGNSAPDKSGLPSDRFSAERTGGSVSTLTIQRTQQEDSAVYLCASRPRLAGGTDTQYFGPGTRLTVL.

This clone was recorded a few times. This chain links TRBV7-9 with TRBJ2-5, with 11 positions matching TRBD1. Germline V lookup: CDR1 SEHNR, CDR2 FQNEAQ (reference sequence). The CDR3 is 17 amino acids. V shed 3 bases, J shed 0 bases, and the junction held 6 bases outside the gene matches. The CDR3 nucleotides read TGTGCCAGCAGCTTCTCCGGGACAGGGGGACACCAAGAGACCCAGTACTTC. Encoded protein: CASSFSGTGGHQETQYF.

The genes are TRBV19 and TRBJ2-7, with TRBD1 identical over 12 bases. J was trimmed by 6 bases and V by 5 bases; bases with no gene match: 14. This CDR3 comprises 17 residues. Germline CDR1 reads LNHDA; CDR2 reads SQIVND (reference sequence). CDR3 in amino acids: CASSPGTGGGRGSEQYF. CDR3 DNA: TGTGCCAGTAGTCCAGGGACAGGGGGCGGCAGGGGAAGCGAGCAGTACTTC.

This clone has more than one count but fewer than ten. The chain couples TRBV28 to TRBJ2-3; D might be TRBD2 (6 bases). The CDR3 extends over 13 amino acids. The V end was cut by 8 bases, the J end by 10 bases, with 19 bases between. Germline lookup yields CDR1 MDHEN and CDR2 SYDVKM. CDR3 bases: TGTGCCAGCTCCCGGGGAGGCCCCAGGGCGCAGTATTTT. This encodes CASSRGGPRAQYF.

V usage is TRBV6-5 and J usage is TRBJ2-3; TRBD2 might be the D (6 bases). Germline CDR1 MNHEY, CDR2 SVGAGI. V was cut by 9 bases and J by 4 bases, with 17 bases left in between. This CDR3 comprises 14 residues. DNA of the CDR3: TGTGCCAGTCAACGGGAGAACGGGGCAGATACGCAGTATTTT. Its protein is CASQRENGADTQYF.

The chain combines TRBV27 with TRBJ2-1; D possibly corresponds to TRBD2 (6 bases). CDR1 MNHEY and CDR2 SMNVEV come from the germline V gene (reference sequence). The CDR3 spans 14 residues. V was cut by 2 bases and J by 10 bases, with 15 bases left in between. The CDR3 loop reads CASSLEAPRGEQFF. The CDR3 bases are TGTGCCAGCAGTTTAGAGGCCCCGCGGGGAGAGCAGTTCTTC.

This rearrangement joins TRBV9 to TRBJ2-3; no firm D call. The ends were cut back, 4 bases at V and 2 bases at J, with 8 bases in the middle. The CDR3 runs to 13 residues. Germline lookup yields CDR1 SGDLS and CDR2 YYNGEE. This CDR3 is CASSPRFTDTQYF. DNA of the CDR3: TGTGCCAGCAGCCCCCGGTTCACAGATACGCAGTATTTT.

This clone appeared a single time. The gene calls are TRBV4-1 and TRBJ2-7; 9 bases agree with TRBD2. Germline-derived CDR1 and CDR2 are MGHRA and YSYEKL. This CDR3 spans 14 amino acids. J lost 2 bases, V lost 3 bases, and 2 bases had no gene match. Here the CDR3 reads CASSHPSGTYEQYF. The CDR3 DNA is TGCGCCAGCAGCCATCCTAGCGGGACCTACGAGCAGTACTTC.

In its sample, this clone was seen once. The chain recombines TRBV2 with TRBJ2-1, with 8 bases identical to TRBD2. Trimming at V came to 1 base and at J to 8 bases, leaving 7 bases not matched to a gene. This CDR3 contains 15 residues. The germline V gene has CDR1 SNHLY and CDR2 FYNNEI. The CDR3 region has the DNA TGTGCCAGCAGTGAAGTCGGGGGGGCCGGTGATGAGCAGTTCTTC. It translates to CASSEVGGAGDEQFF.

In DNA form, the CDR3 reads TGTGCCAGCAGCTTTGGCCGCAACACTGAAGCTTTCTTT. Amino acids: CASSFGRNTEAFF. The genes are TRBV5-8 and TRBJ1-1, with D unresolved. The germline V gene has CDR1 SGHTS and CDR2 YDEGEE. Between the trimmed V and J ends, which lost 2 bases and 2 bases, there was a span of 7 bases. This CDR3 contains 13 residues.

The chain links TRBV28 to TRBJ1-2; 8 bases match TRBD1. Trimming at V came to 5 bases and at J to 6 bases, leaving 5 bases not matched to a gene. The CDR3 contains 13 residues. CDR1 is MDHEN, CDR2 SYDVKM, per germline. The CDR3, as DNA: TGTGCCAGCAGTACAGGGGGAGCCCATGGCTACACCTTC. Translation gives CASSTGGAHGYTF.

In its sample, this clone was seen a few times. The CDR3 DNA is TGTGCCAGTAGTATAGCCCGGGACAGGGGCCAGGGCTACACCTTC. Residues: CASSIARDRGQGYTF. This chain joins TRBV19 and TRBJ1-2, with TRBD1 matching over 10 bases. Germline assignment: CDR1 LNHDA and CDR2 SQIVND (reference sequence). V trimming: 1 base; J trimming: 8 bases; junction bases outside the gene matches: 7. This CDR3 comprises 15 residues.

The chain joins TRBV15 to TRBJ2-3, with 7 bases identical to TRBD1. Germline CDR1 is LNHNV and CDR2 is YYDKDF (reference sequence). Losses at the gene ends were 2 bases for V and 6 bases for J; bases not matched to a gene: 5. The CDR3 covers 14 residues. CDR3 sequence (DNA): TGTGCCACCAGCAGATCGACAGGGCCGGATACGCAGTATTTT. This encodes CATSRSTGPDTQYF.

This clone was observed a single time. The CDR3 reads CASSQASLETQYF. Written as DNA, the CDR3 is TGTGCCAGCTCACAGGCTAGCTTAGAGACCCAGTACTTC. The gene calls are TRBV18 and TRBJ2-5; tentatively, D is TRBD2 (5 bases). The germline V and J ends were trimmed by 4 bases and 4 bases, with 10 bases remaining between them. Germline loops: CDR1 KGHSH, CDR2 LQKENI. This CDR3 comprises 13 residues.

CDR3 DNA sequence: TGCAGCGTTGAATTCGGGGGGGCGTACACTGAAGCTTTCTTT. Amino acid sequence: CSVEFGGAYTEAFF. This chain connects TRBV29-1 to TRBJ1-1, with TRBD1 as a possible D gene (6 bases). V was cut by 2 bases and J by 3 bases, with 13 bases left in between. CDR1 and CDR2 from the germline V gene are SQVTM and ANQGSEA. This CDR3 has 14 amino acids.

This chain connects TRBV11-3 to TRBJ2-1, with 8 bases matching TRBD1. Looked up from germline, CDR1 is SGHNT and CDR2 is YENEEA. The CDR3 loop spans 16 amino acids. J was trimmed by 7 bases and V by 3 bases; bases with no gene match: 11. CDR3 region: CASSFGQGAKRNEQFF. In nucleotides, the CDR3 is TGTGCCAGCAGCTTCGGGCAGGGGGCGAAGAGGAATGAGCAGTTCTTC.

The chain is built from TRBV6-2 or TRBV6-3 and TRBJ1-2; maybe TRBD1 (5 bases). The CDR3 covers 15 residues. Trimming shortened V by 1 base and J by 2 bases, and 11 bases separated the two germline ends. CDR1 and CDR2 from the germline V gene are MNHEY and SVGEGT. The CDR3 spells CASSYFGRENYGYTF. DNA of the CDR3: TGTGCCAGCAGTTACTTCGGCAGGGAAAACTATGGCTACACCTTC.

This chain uses TRBV19 with TRBJ1-2; D might be TRBD1 (5 bases). There are 15 residues in the CDR3. CDR1 is LNHDA and CDR2 is SQIVND in the germline V gene (reference sequence). With 5 bases removed from V and 5 bases from J, the gap between germline ends came to 18 bases. The CDR3 sequence is CASSAGSQTLYGYTF. In DNA form, the CDR3 reads TGTGCCAGTAGTGCAGGGTCCCAGACCTTATATGGCTACACCTTC.

The V and J genes are TRBV4-2 and TRBJ2-2, with 7 bases identical to TRBD2. The CDR3 is made up of 18 amino acids. J lost 0 bases, V lost 0 bases, and 7 bases had no gene match. Germline V CDR1 and CDR2: LGHNA, YNFKEQ. The DNA for the CDR3 is TGTGCCAGCAGCCAAGATCCGGGGGGACCGACGAACACCGGGGAGCTGTTTTTT. It specifies CASSQDPGGPTNTGELFF.

The chain couples TRBV6-6 to TRBJ1-3; no definite D call. Trimming left V 6 bases short and J 0 bases short, with 9 bases between. Germline lookup yields CDR1 MNHNY and CDR2 SVGAGI (reference sequence). The CDR3 totals 14 residues. CDR3 in amino acids: CASSPRSSGNTIYF. DNA of the CDR3: TGTGCCAGCAGCCCGCGAAGCTCTGGAAACACCATATATTTT.

V and J are TRBV7-2 and TRBJ2-1; 13 positions agree with TRBD2. Trimming cost V 1 base and J 9 bases; bases outside gene matches: 12. Germline values: CDR1 SGHTA, CDR2 FQGNSA. The CDR3 runs 18 residues. This CDR3 is CASSLELAGGPMRFEQFF. In DNA, the CDR3 is TGTGCCAGCAGCTTAGAACTAGCGGGGGGGCCTATGCGGTTTGAGCAGTTCTTC.

The chain joins TRBV18 to TRBJ2-2, with D perhaps matching TRBD2 (7 bases). Germline V lookup: CDR1 KGHSH, CDR2 LQKENI. Trimming took 3 bases from V and 5 from J, leaving 16 bases between them. The CDR3 is 16 amino acids. The CDR3 bases are TGTGCCAGCTCACCCCTTGGGGGGGGCAAGACCGGGGAGCTGTTTTTT. Its protein product is CASSPLGGGKTGELFF.

Many counts were recorded for this clone. V and J are TRBV30 and TRBJ2-7; the D gene is possibly TRBD1 (6 bases). The CDR3 covers 13 residues. V lost 1 base, J lost 4 bases, and 11 bases lay in between. Germline V CDR1 and CDR2: GTSNPN, SVGIG (reference sequence). This CDR3 is CAWSGAGVYEQYF. CDR3 DNA: TGTGCCTGGAGTGGGGCAGGGGTGTACGAGCAGTACTTC.

The chain employs TRBV19 and TRBJ1-6; 8 bases line up with TRBD1. This CDR3 comprises 13 residues. V was pared by 5 bases and J by 11 bases, with 5 bases of the junction left unmatched. Looked up from germline, CDR1 is LNHDA and CDR2 is SQIVND (reference sequence). The CDR3 sequence is CASSADRAAPLHF. In DNA, the CDR3 is TGTGCCAGTAGTGCGGACAGGGCGGCACCCCTCCACTTT.